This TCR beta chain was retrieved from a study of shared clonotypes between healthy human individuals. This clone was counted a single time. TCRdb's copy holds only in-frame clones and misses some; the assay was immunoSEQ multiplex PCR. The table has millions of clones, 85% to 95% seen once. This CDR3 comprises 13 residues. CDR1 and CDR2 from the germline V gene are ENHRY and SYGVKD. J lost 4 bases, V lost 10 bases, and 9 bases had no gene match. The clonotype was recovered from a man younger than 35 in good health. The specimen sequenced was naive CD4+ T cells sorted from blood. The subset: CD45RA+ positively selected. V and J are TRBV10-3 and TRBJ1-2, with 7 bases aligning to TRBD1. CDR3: CATQGGGLYGYTF. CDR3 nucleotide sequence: TGTGCCACACAGGGAGGGGGCCTCTATGGCTACACCTTC.